The 13 T cell receptor beta chains listed next were all sequenced from one sample in a study of blood T cell repertoires in COVID-19. Clones were sequenced by immunoSEQ multiplex PCR, and TCRdb holds only the in-frame ones, with some missing. Here the sample spans 200,000 to 250,000 clones, under 85% being singletons. Sample: PBMCs or T cells enriched from blood (not recorded which). Source of these receptors: a man aged 55 to 70 who had recovered from COVID-19.

V and J are TRBV2 and TRBJ2-6; TRBD2 might be the D (7 bases). The CDR3 covers 15 residues. V dropped 8 bases and J dropped 2 bases, with 13 bases sitting between them. From germline, CDR1 is SNHLY and CDR2 FYNNEI. The CDR3 DNA follows: TGTGCCAGCGGGGGCGGGGGCCCTGGGGCCAACGTCCTGACTTTC. This translates into CASGGGGPGANVLTF. Looking up the rest from reference TRBV2 and TRBJ2-6 gives the full variable domain: EPEVTQTPSHQVTQMGQEVILRCVPISNHLYFYWYRQILGQKVEFLVSFYNNEISEKSEIFDDQFSVERPDGSNFTLKIRSTKLEDSAMYFCASGGGGPGANVLTFGAGSRLTVL.

CDR3 coding DNA: TGCGCCAGCAGCTTGGGGGACATCAACTACGAGCAGTACTTC. Amino acid sequence: CASSLGDINYEQYF. The J gene is TRBJ2-7, the V gene TRBV5-1, with a possible D match to TRBD1 (6 bases). CDR1 SGHRS and CDR2 YFSETQ come from the germline V gene. The V end was cut by 0 bases, the J end by 3 bases, with 10 bases between. The CDR3 runs to 14 residues.

This clone was recorded once. The chain recombines TRBV6-5 with TRBJ1-2, with D possibly TRBD1 on 6 matching bases. The CDR3 runs 14 residues. CDR1 and CDR2 from the germline V gene are MNHEY and SVGAGI. With 6 bases removed from V and 0 bases from J, the gap between germline ends came to 11 bases. CDR3 loop: CASSRQVANYGYTF. The CDR3 bases are TGTGCCAGCAGCCGACAGGTAGCTAACTATGGCTACACCTTC.

This clone appeared once. The CDR3 region has the DNA TGTGCCAGTAGTATGAAAGGCGCGGGGGACGGGGCCAACGTCCTGACTTTC. Residues: CASSMKGAGDGANVLTF. This chain links TRBV19 with TRBJ2-6, with 7 bases fitting TRBD2. Looked up from germline, CDR1 is LNHDA and CDR2 is SQIVND (reference sequence). This CDR3 is 17 amino acids long. Trimming took 3 bases from V and 4 from J; bases not matched to a gene: 9.

This clone was counted a few times. The chain recombines TRBV2 with TRBJ2-7, with D maybe TRBD1 (6 bases). V was cut by 6 bases and J by 1 base, with 10 bases left in between. The CDR3 runs 13 residues. Germline loops: CDR1 SNHLY, CDR2 FYNNEI. CDR3 nucleotide sequence: TGTGCCAGCAGCCGAGGACAGTCCTACGAGCAGTACTTC. This codes for CASSRGQSYEQYF.

This clone was seen more than once but under ten times. The chain links TRBV11-3 to TRBJ2-5; TRBD1 matches at 10 bases. J was trimmed by 5 bases and V by 3 bases; bases with no gene match: 6. CDR3 length equals 15 residues. CDR1 is SGHNT, CDR2 YENEEA, per germline. CDR3 in amino acids: CASSFRDRGWETQYF. CDR3 nucleotide sequence: TGTGCCAGCAGCTTCCGGGACAGGGGATGGGAGACCCAGTACTTC.

This clone has only one observation. The chain recombines TRBV12-1 with TRBJ2-3; the DNA was not compared with TRBD2, the D call given in the table. TRBV12-1 is a listed pseudogene. This CDR3 has 13 amino acids. In nucleotides, the CDR3 is TGTGCCAGCACCCCACTGGTAGAAGATACGCAGTATTTT. This sequence encodes CASTPLVEDTQYF.

The rearrangement joins TRBV4-2 to TRBJ1-6, with D unresolved. Germline values: CDR1 LGHNA, CDR2 YNFKEQ. CDR3 length: 17 amino acids. V was shortened by 0 bases and J by 7 bases, with 16 bases between the two germline ends. The CDR3 bases are TGTGCCAGCAGCCAAGATTCGGCGCAGGTCTCGAATTCACCCCTCCACTTT. This gives the protein CASSQDSAQVSNSPLHF.

Points on this clone: The sample contains more than one DNA sequence encoding this CDR3. V usage is TRBV5-1 and J usage is TRBJ2-2; unclear D gene. V gave up 0 bases and J gave up 1 base, with 4 bases separating them. Looked up from germline, CDR1 is SGHRS and CDR2 is YFSETQ. The CDR3 has 14 amino acids. The CDR3 sequence is CASSLGQNTGELFF. The DNA for the CDR3 is TGCGCCAGCAGCTTGGGACAGAACACCGGGGAGCTGTTTTTT.

The chain recombines TRBV25-1 with TRBJ2-1; 7 nucleotides line up with TRBD2. CDR3 size: 16 residues. Germline CDR1 is MGHDK and CDR2 is SYGVNS. The V gene end was trimmed by 2 bases and the J gene end by 6 bases; junction bases not matched to a gene: 10. The CDR3 loop is CASSETRGGIANEQFF. In DNA form, the CDR3 reads TGTGCCAGCAGTGAAACCCGGGGAGGGATCGCCAATGAGCAGTTCTTC. The entire variable domain, with the rest obtained from reference TRBV25-1 and TRBJ2-1, is as follows: EADIYQTPRYLVIGTGKKITLECSQTMGHDKMYWYQQDPGMELHLIHYSYGVNSTEKGDLSSESTVSRIRTEHFPLTLESARPSHTSQYLCASSETRGGIANEQFFGPGTRLTVL.

The chain couples TRBV29-1 to TRBJ1-1; D is unresolved. The V and J ends lost 4 bases and 1 base respectively, with 10 bases between them. CDR1 and CDR2 (germline): SQVTM, ANQGSEA. The CDR3 spans 13 residues. The CDR3, as DNA: TGCAGCGTTGCCTCTCAGGCGAACACTGAAGCTTTCTTT. Amino acids: CSVASQANTEAFF.

The chain is built from TRBV29-1 and TRBJ1-6, with 10 bases matching TRBD1. Germline loops: CDR1 SQVTM, CDR2 ANQGSEA. V shed 4 bases and J 7 bases; nucleotides not matched to a gene: 1. This CDR3 is built from 13 residues. For the CDR3, the DNA is TGCAGCGTTGGACAGGGGGCGAATTCACCCCTCCACTTT. Translated, it gives CSVGQGANSPLHF.

This clone was found once. The chain combines TRBV25-1 with TRBJ1-1, with D perhaps matching TRBD1 (5 bases). This CDR3 has 12 residues. Germline CDR1 and CDR2: MGHDK and SYGVNS. V lost 3 bases, J lost 5 bases, and 7 bases lay in between. The CDR3 region has the DNA TGTGCCAGCAGTGACCGGACAACTGAAGCTTTCTTT. Translating it yields CASSDRTTEAFF.